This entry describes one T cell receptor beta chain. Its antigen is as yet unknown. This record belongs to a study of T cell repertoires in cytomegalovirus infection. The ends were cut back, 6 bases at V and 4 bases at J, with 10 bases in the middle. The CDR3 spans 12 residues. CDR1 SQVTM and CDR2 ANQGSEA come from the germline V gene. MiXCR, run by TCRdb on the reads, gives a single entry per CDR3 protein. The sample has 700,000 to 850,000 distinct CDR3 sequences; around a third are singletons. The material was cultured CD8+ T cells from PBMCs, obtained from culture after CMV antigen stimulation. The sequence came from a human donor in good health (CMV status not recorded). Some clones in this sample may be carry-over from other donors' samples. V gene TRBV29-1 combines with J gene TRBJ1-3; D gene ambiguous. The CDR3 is CSVGLSGNTIYF. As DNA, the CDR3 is TGCAGCGTCGGGCTTTCAGGAAACACCATATATTTT.